The text below deals with one T cell receptor (beta chain). The antigen this receptor binds is unknown. No quality values exist for individual bases; no much larger clone is one base distant. Participants in the prospective study were aged roughly 18 to 100 years, lived in under 30 United States geographic areas, and enrolled through a virtual design. In the prospective study, participants were assigned to cohorts based on the clinical history participants reported in a screening survey and a study questionnaire. In the prospective study, whole blood, serum and a nasopharyngeal or oropharyngeal swab were collected from each participant by mobile phlebotomists. Participants in the prospective study had the option to provide additional blood draws and questionnaires over an approximately 2-month period. Prospective study blood samples were shipped either frozen or at room temperature before DNA extraction.

The CDR3 runs 16 residues from the cysteine to the phenylalanine. The entry retains the CDR3 DNA only, 48 bases that are in frame from base 1. V and J are trimmed by 2 bases and 1 base, and the gene matches miss 4 bases of the junction. The germline V gene provides CDR1 MGHRA and CDR2 YSYEKL. TCRbeta CDR3 regions were amplified from genomic DNA by means of the immunoSEQ Assay, a bias-controlled multiplex PCR. Processing in the source paper ran as follows. Nucleated cell counts per sample were estimated from amplification of reference gene primers within the assay. To quantify the absolute abundance of each unique TCRbeta CDR3 rearrangement, sequence reads were collapsed and filtered. Productive Simpson clonality was computed per sample as the square root of Simpson's diversity index over productive rearrangements. Entries here come from immuneACCESS through TCRdb and include only in-frame sequences with V and J called. Some clones fail to appear in such tables; in the studies checked, an unresolved V gene covers under half of the shortfall, and the cause of the remainder is unknown. V and J calls plus clone size are reproduced from that table; the DNA served to infer D and trimming. A total of 400,000 or so clones appear in this sample, approximately 86% of them only once. The ten largest clones represent around 2% of the sample.

This specimen belongs to a study of blood T cell repertoires in COVID-19 (dated by TCRdb to 2019 to 2021). About the study as a whole: Samples from collaborators originated in the United States, Italy and Spain and spanned both the acute and convalescent phases of COVID-19. The material from the prospective study consisted of cDNA or gDNA derived from T cells, B-cell-depleted T cells, or PBMCs. Subjects who had been exposed to COVID-19, were actively infected with it, or had recovered from it provided the deeply sampled blood TCRbeta repertoires that made up the dataset. The repertoires were released in a freely available public database meant as a resource for research on the immune response to SARS-CoV-2. The samples were drawn from the first 160 participants of the ongoing ImmuneRACE study and from over 950 subjects provided by 6 global collaborators. Nearly every sample came with metadata listing a de-identified subject ID, COVID-19 status, age in years and sex. Where available, HLA class I and class II types were obtained from metadata supplied by the sample provider rather than from assay-based typing. The paper as a whole reports these results and caveats: Clinical and demographic metadata were provided uncurated, with the amount varying by source and participant.

The sequence derives from a middle-aged woman with acute COVID-19. Sample: PBMCs or T cells enriched from blood (not recorded which). The chain is made from TRBV4-1 and TRBJ2-7, with 11 middle bases fitting TRBD1. This receptor has the CDR3 CASSQMGDRGSYEQYF. The DNA sequence is as follows: TGCGCCAGCAGCCAAATGGGGGACAGGGGGTCCTACGAGCAGTACTTC.